These 24 T cell receptor beta chains were all obtained from the same sample, sequenced in a study of cytomegalovirus exposure and HLA in healthy donors. Primers for the PCR totalled 60 Vbeta and 13 Jbeta. TCRdb's table, derived via immunoSEQ multiplex PCR, lists solely in-frame clones and lacks some. The repertoire holds 210,000 or so clones, with around 80% as singletons. The source material was PBMCs. Every receptor here comes from a woman in her sixties in good health and CMV-seropositive.

The V gene is TRBV4-1, the J gene TRBJ1-1; D unresolved. CDR3 length: 14 residues. The V gene's germline CDR1 is MGHRA and CDR2 YSYEKL. Trimming cost V 0 bases and J 10 bases, with 15 bases left between them. CDR3 sequence reads: CASSQDATLPGAFF. The CDR3 nucleotides read TGCGCCAGCAGCCAAGATGCCACCCTGCCAGGAGCTTTCTTT.

With respect to this clone: One end of the junction is discordant with germline, which a read error may explain. V and J are TRBV7-9 and TRBJ1-2, with D maybe TRBD1 (6 bases). The CDR3 spans 14 residues. The germline V gene has CDR1 SEHNR and CDR2 FQNEAQ (reference sequence). The CDR3 nucleotides are TGTGCCAGCAGCGGGGGAGGGCCCTACGGGGGCTGCACCTTC. It is translated as CASSGGGPYGGCTF.

The chain uses TRBV5-1 and TRBJ2-7; tentative D call: TRBD2 (5 bases). Germline loops: CDR1 SGHRS, CDR2 YFSETQ. Trimming removed 0 bases at V and 9 bases at J, with 25 bases between. The CDR3 loop spans 17 amino acids. The CDR3 coding sequence is TGCGCCAGCAGCTTGGGGAGTAGGAGGTTGACTTACGATGGGCAGTACTTC. This encodes CASSLGSRRLTYDGQYF.

This chain links TRBV13 with TRBJ1-1, with D perhaps TRBD1 (6 bases). This CDR3 has 14 amino acids. The germline CDR1 and CDR2 sequences are PRHDT and FYEKMQ (reference sequence). The germline V and J ends were trimmed by 6 bases and 3 bases, with 14 bases remaining between them. CDR3 loop: CASRVWGRDTEAFF. Here the CDR3 DNA reads TGTGCCAGCAGGGTGTGGGGGCGCGACACTGAAGCTTTCTTT.

The chain carries TRBV6-1 and TRBJ2-5, with D perhaps TRBD2 (5 bases). The last part of the DNA fits TRBJ2-7 better; the J call may be wrong. Per germline, CDR1 MNHNS and CDR2 SASEGT. CDR3 length: 14 residues. Written as DNA, the CDR3 is TGTGCCAGCAGTGAAGATCGGGATTCCTACGAGCAGTACTTC. Its translation is CASSEDRDSYEQYF.

V is TRBV6-1 and J is TRBJ1-5; no clear D gene. There are 14 residues in the CDR3. Germline loops: CDR1 MNHNS, CDR2 SASEGT. The V gene lost 7 bases and the J gene lost 0 bases, with 10 bases spanning the gap. The CDR3 spells CASISLNSNQPQHF. As DNA, the CDR3 is TGTGCCAGCATAAGCCTGAATAGCAATCAGCCCCAGCATTTT.

This clone appeared once. The V and J genes are TRBV7-6 and TRBJ2-1, with D perhaps matching TRBD2 (5 bases). The V end was cut by 5 bases, the J end by 4 bases, with 15 bases between. The germline CDR1 and CDR2 sequences are SGHVS and FNYEAQ. This CDR3 comprises 15 residues. The CDR3 region is CASSLTEGFYNEQFF. The CDR3 DNA reads as TGTGCCAGCAGCCTAACCGAGGGTTTTTACAATGAGCAGTTCTTC. The variable domain in full, with the rest retrieved from reference TRBV7-6 and TRBJ2-1, is GAGVSQSPRYKVTKRGQDVALRCDPISGHVSLYWYRQALGQGPEFLTYFNYEAQQDKSGLPNDRFSAERPEGSISTLTIQRTEQRDSAMYRCASSLTEGFYNEQFFGPGTRLTVL.

This chain uses TRBV5-4 with TRBJ2-3, with 8 bases matching TRBD2. This CDR3 contains 18 residues. Germline values: CDR1 SGHNT, CDR2 YYREEE (reference sequence). V was pared by 4 bases and J by 0 bases, with 13 bases of the junction left unmatched. In DNA form, the CDR3 reads TGTGCCAGCAGCAAAACGGGGGGGCGTTATCATAGCACAGATACGCAGTATTTT. Encoded protein: CASSKTGGRYHSTDTQYF.

V gene TRBV7-6 combines with J gene TRBJ1-2, with D perhaps TRBD1 (5 bases). Trimming removed 5 bases from V and 7 bases from J, with 11 bases in between. The CDR3 is 12 residues long. CDR1 is SGHVS, CDR2 FNYEAQ, per germline. DNA of the CDR3: TGTGCCAGCAGCCAACTCACAGGTGGCTACACCTTC. Encoded protein: CASSQLTGGYTF.

V and J are TRBV19 and TRBJ2-7, with D unclear. This CDR3 spans 14 amino acids. Trimming cost V 5 bases and J 0 bases, with 11 bases left between them. Germline CDR1 and CDR2: LNHDA and SQIVND (reference sequence). Here the CDR3 reads CASSRSHSSYEQYF. In nucleotides, the CDR3 is TGTGCCAGTAGTCGCTCCCACAGCTCCTACGAGCAGTACTTC.

This clone appeared a few times. V usage is TRBV9 and J usage is TRBJ1-3; D is possibly TRBD1 (5 bases). Germline values: CDR1 SGDLS, CDR2 YYNGEE. Trimming took 2 bases from V and 4 from J, leaving 16 bases between them. The CDR3 contains 16 residues. The CDR3 protein is CASSVRDSQMGNTIYF. Written as DNA, the CDR3 is TGTGCCAGCAGCGTCCGGGACTCGCAGATGGGAAACACCATATATTTT.

This chain links TRBV5-3 with TRBJ1-6; 10 bases align to TRBD1. Being an ORF, TRBV5-3 has a function that is uncertain. V lost 4 bases to trimming and J lost 6 bases; unmatched junction nucleotides: 16. CDR3 size: 19 residues. CDR3 DNA sequence: TGTGCCAGAAGCGTGAACCGGGACAGGGGCCTTCGCGGTAATTCACCCCTCCACTTT. It specifies CARSVNRDRGLRGNSPLHF.

This clone was seen more than once but under ten times. V and J are TRBV14 and TRBJ1-3; the D is unclear. The germline gives CDR1 SGHDN, CDR2 FVKESK. This CDR3 has 16 amino acids. V lost 4 bases and J lost 0, with 13 bases in between. In DNA form, the CDR3 reads TGTGCCAGCAGCCCCACCGGGAGGATCTCTGGAAACACCATATATTTT. Protein: CASSPTGRISGNTIYF. Full variable domain (remainder filled in from reference TRBV14 and TRBJ1-3): EAGVTQFPSHSVIEKGQTVTLRCDPISGHDNLYWYRRVMGKEIKFLLHFVKESKQDESGMPNNRFLAERTGGTYSTLKVQPAELEDSGVYFCASSPTGRISGNTIYFGEGSWLTVV.

This clone was picked up one time. The rearrangement uses TRBV7-2 and TRBJ2-7, with 10 bases that match TRBD2. V dropped 2 bases and J dropped 5; count of bases not matched to a gene: 6. The CDR3 spans 15 residues. The germline V gene has CDR1 SGHTA and CDR2 FQGNSA. The CDR3 bases are TGTGCCAGCAGCTTAATTAGCGGGGGGTGGGACGAGCAGTACTTC. Translated: CASSLISGGWDEQYF.

This rearrangement joins TRBV10-1 to TRBJ2-1; 13 bases match TRBD2. The trim removed 5 bases at V and 5 bases at J, leaving 6 bases unmatched. CDR3 length equals 16 residues. Germline V gene lookup returns CDR1 WNHNN and CDR2 SYGVQD (reference sequence). CDR3 sequence: CASSPAGTSGNNEQFF. CDR3 DNA sequence: TGCGCCAGCAGTCCCGCCGGGACTAGCGGGAACAATGAGCAGTTCTTC.

The chain joins TRBV5-4 to TRBJ2-1; the match to TRBD2 covers 9 bases. The CDR3 runs 15 residues. V was pared by 1 base and J by 4 bases, with 3 bases of the junction left unmatched. CDR1 is SGHNT, CDR2 YYREEE, per germline (reference sequence). CDR3 in DNA: TGTGCCAGCAGCTTGAGGACTAGCGATTACAATGAGCAGTTCTTC. It yields the protein CASSLRTSDYNEQFF.

This clone was seen a few times. The chain is built from TRBV28 and TRBJ1-3, with a weak D call TRBD1 (6 bases). The V end was cut by 4 bases, the J end by 3 bases, with 16 bases between. Germline CDR1 and CDR2: MDHEN and SYDVKM. The CDR3 has 16 residues. CDR3 bases: TGTGCCAGCAGTTCCTACTTAGGACAGTTTGGAAACACCATATATTTT. The encoded protein is CASSSYLGQFGNTIYF. The full variable domain, completed using reference TRBV28 and TRBJ1-3, is DVKVTQSSRYLVKRTGEKVFLECVQDMDHENMFWYRQDPGLGLRLIYFSYDVKMKEKGDIPEGYSVSREKKERFSLILESASTNQTSMYLCASSSYLGQFGNTIYFGEGSWLTVV.

V gene TRBV7-6 combines with J gene TRBJ2-1; the match to TRBD2 covers 9 bases. This CDR3 has 17 residues. Trimming removed 3 bases from V and 1 base from J; junction bases left unmatched: 7. Germline CDR1 is SGHVS and CDR2 is FNYEAQ. The CDR3 loop reads CASSFGLAGSSYNEQFF. DNA for the CDR3: TGTGCCAGCAGCTTTGGTCTAGCGGGAAGTTCCTACAATGAGCAGTTCTTC. Filled out from reference TRBV7-6 and TRBJ2-1, the complete variable domain reads GAGVSQSPRYKVTKRGQDVALRCDPISGHVSLYWYRQALGQGPEFLTYFNYEAQQDKSGLPNDRFSAERPEGSISTLTIQRTEQRDSAMYRCASSFGLAGSSYNEQFFGPGTRLTVL.

The genes are TRBV10-3 and TRBJ1-5; 10 bases agree with TRBD1. Trimming cost V 10 bases and J 0 bases; bases outside gene matches: 6. The CDR3 is 15 residues long. CDR1 ENHRY and CDR2 SYGVKD come from the germline V gene. CDR3: CATRDRGDSNQPQHF. CDR3 sequence (DNA): TGTGCCACCCGGGACAGGGGCGATAGCAATCAGCCCCAGCATTTT.

The gene calls are TRBV19 and TRBJ1-1, with 7 nucleotides matching TRBD1. The CDR3 extends over 13 amino acids. CDR1 and CDR2 from the germline V gene are LNHDA and SQIVND (reference sequence). With V trimmed by 6 bases and J by 9 bases, 10 bases remained unmatched. CDR3 in DNA: TGTGCCAGTAGCCTTAACAGGGGTCCTAAAGCTTTCTTT. Translation gives CASSLNRGPKAFF.

The genes are TRBV6-1 and TRBJ1-1, with 7 bases lining up with TRBD1. The ends lost 6 bases at V and 5 bases at J; junction bases unmatched: 6. This CDR3 is 13 amino acids long. Germline V gene sequence: CDR1 MNHNS, CDR2 SASEGT. The CDR3 reads CASRNRGWTEAFF. The CDR3, as DNA: TGTGCCAGCAGAAACAGGGGATGGACTGAAGCTTTCTTT.

This chain links TRBV25-1 with TRBJ2-7; D uncertain. With 8 bases removed from V and 3 bases from J, the gap between germline ends came to 14 bases. There are 13 residues in the CDR3. Germline lookup yields CDR1 MGHDK and CDR2 SYGVNS. The CDR3 here is CASVDQVRYEQYF. CDR3 in DNA: TGTGCCAGCGTTGACCAGGTTCGCTACGAGCAGTACTTC.

The genes are TRBV6-5 and TRBJ2-7; perhaps TRBD1 as D (5 bases). The CDR3 totals 15 residues. Germline V CDR1 and CDR2: MNHEY, SVGAGI. Between the trimmed V and J ends, which lost 2 bases and 3 bases, there was a span of 14 bases. The CDR3 loop reads CASSYGVVRGYEQYF. The CDR3 nucleotides read TGTGCCAGCAGTTACGGTGTGGTTAGGGGCTACGAGCAGTACTTC.

This sequence joins TRBV19 and TRBJ2-2, with a weak D call TRBD1 (5 bases). The CDR3 is made up of 14 amino acids. CDR1 LNHDA and CDR2 SQIVND come from the germline V gene (reference sequence). V lost 3 bases to trimming and J lost 5 bases, with 10 bases between them. The CDR3 loop reads CASSIRGLTGELFF. The CDR3 DNA reads as TGTGCCAGTAGTATTAGGGGCCTGACCGGGGAGCTGTTTTTT.